The 5 T cell receptor beta chains below all came from one sample that was sequenced in a study of radiotherapy plus CTLA-4 blockade in lung cancer. TCRdb keeps only in-frame clones here, not all; method: immunoSEQ multiplex PCR. The sample has 15,000 to 20,000 clones, 86% seen once. The sample was peripheral blood, taken from a patient treated with radiotherapy plus ipilimumab. These receptors were obtained from a human donor with non-small cell lung cancer whose response to radiotherapy plus ipilimumab could not be evaluated.

This chain joins TRBV27 and TRBJ2-7; 8 nucleotides align to TRBD1. V was clipped by 5 bases and J by 3 bases; unmatched bases: 6. CDR1 MNHEY and CDR2 SMNVEV come from the germline V gene (reference sequence). This CDR3 spans 14 amino acids. For the CDR3, the DNA is TGTGCCAGCAGTCTAGGACAGGGTGGCTACGAGCAGTACTTC. Translating it yields CASSLGQGGYEQYF.

This sequence joins TRBV7-9 and TRBJ2-5; 7 nucleotides line up with TRBD1. The V gene end was trimmed by 5 bases and the J gene end by 5 bases; junction bases not matched to a gene: 5. This CDR3 is 13 amino acids long. CDR1 is SEHNR, CDR2 FQNEAQ, per germline (reference sequence). In nucleotides, the CDR3 is TGTGCCAGCAGCCGTGGACAGGTTGAGACCCAGTACTTC. Translation: CASSRGQVETQYF. Full variable domain (missing parts from reference TRBV7-9 and TRBJ2-5): DTGVSQNPRHKITKRGQNVTFRCDPISEHNRLYWYRQTLGQGPEFLTYFQNEAQLEKSRLLSDRFSAERPKGSFSTLEIQRTEQGDSAMYLCASSRGQVETQYFGPGTRLLVL.

This rearrangement joins TRBV7-9 to TRBJ1-5, with a possible D match to TRBD1 (5 bases). With 5 bases removed from V and 9 bases from J, the gap between germline ends came to 14 bases. The CDR3 extends over 13 amino acids. The germline V gene encodes CDR1 SEHNR and CDR2 FQNEAQ (reference sequence). The CDR3 bases are TGTGCCAGCAGCGGACGTCCCGGGGGGCCCCAGCATTTT. It is translated as CASSGRPGGPQHF.

This clone was seen only a few times. The chain joins TRBV4-3 to TRBJ1-2; D remains unclear. This CDR3 has 13 amino acids. The germline gives CDR1 LGHNA, CDR2 YSLEER. Trimming pared 0 bases from V and 8 bases from J, leaving 10 bases between. CDR3 amino acids: CASSQDLARGYTF. Written as DNA, the CDR3 is TGCGCCAGCAGCCAAGATTTGGCGCGGGGCTACACCTTC.

V usage is TRBV27 and J usage is TRBJ1-1, with TRBD1 identical over 7 bases. The CDR3 is 12 amino acids. Unmatched junction bases numbered 7, after V lost 5 bases and J lost 10 bases. Looked up from germline, CDR1 is MNHEY and CDR2 is SMNVEV (reference sequence). The CDR3 coding sequence is TGTGCCAGCAGTAGAATACAGGGGCGAGCTTTCTTT. Translation: CASSRIQGRAFF.